Each of the 5 T cell receptor beta chains below was sequenced from the same sample in a study of T cell repertoires in cytomegalovirus infection. These receptors' antigens are unknown. TCRdb re-called the reads through MiXCR, storing one row per CDR3 protein. In the table there are over 250,000 distinct CDR3 sequences, less than 25% of which are singletons. The sequences come from cultured PBMCs, collected from culture after CMV antigen stimulation. All receptors come from a human donor in good health (CMV status not recorded). Some clones in this sample may be carry-over from other donors' samples.

Regarding this clonotype: The CDR3 does not close with the conserved phenylalanine or tryptophan, likely indicating a read error. The rearrangement links TRBV7-3 to TRBJ2-1; D unclear. The V gene's germline CDR1 is SGHTA and CDR2 FQGTGA. This CDR3 has 16 amino acids. V lost 5 bases and J lost 6, with 20 bases in between. The CDR3 DNA reads TGTGCCAGCAGCCCAAGCCCCCTAGGAATGGGCAATGAGCAGTTCATC. This gives the protein CASSPSPLGMGNEQFI.

This clonotype came up a few times. The chain uses TRBV27 and TRBJ2-7; the match to TRBD2 covers 7 bases. There are 12 residues in the CDR3. Germline V gene data show CDR1 as MNHEY and CDR2 as SMNVEV (reference sequence). Trimming took 6 bases from V and 2 from J; bases not matched to a gene: 1. This CDR3 is CASRGLAYEQYV. The CDR3 coding sequence is TGTGCCAGCAGAGGACTAGCCTACGAGCAGTACGTC.

This clonotype was seen repeatedly, ten times or more. The V and J genes are TRBV7-6 and TRBJ2-1; TRBD2 aligns across 11 bases. Trimming removed 1 base from V and 6 bases from J; junction bases left unmatched: 8. CDR1 SGHVS and CDR2 FNYEAQ come from the germline V gene. The CDR3 sequence is 17 residues long. The CDR3 sequence is CASSLGTSGSYGNEQFF. Written as DNA, the CDR3 is TGTGCCAGCAGCTTAGGAACTAGCGGGAGCTATGGCAATGAGCAGTTCTTC.

The chain uses TRBV7-8 and TRBJ2-7, with D tentatively TRBD2 (5 bases). The V and J ends lost 0 bases and 7 bases respectively, with 16 bases between them. CDR1 and CDR2 (germline): SGHVS, FQNEAQ. The CDR3 length is 15 residues. The CDR3 coding sequence is TGTGCCAGCAGCTTAGCCCTCGGACTGATAGGGGAGCAGTACTTC. It encodes CASSLALGLIGEQYF.

This clonotype was detected only a few times. The rearrangement joins TRBV27 to TRBJ2-4; D is undetermined. CDR1 is MNHEY, CDR2 SMNVEV, per germline (reference sequence). The CDR3 length is 16 residues. The V gene lost 5 bases and the J gene lost 0 bases, with 14 bases spanning the gap. The CDR3 DNA reads as TGTGCCAGCAGTCTCCGGAGCTTGCTAGCCAAAAACATTCAGTACTTC. This sequence encodes CASSLRSLLAKNIQYF.